Here is one T cell receptor beta chain with its context. Its cognate antigen is unknown. The sample contains more than one DNA sequence encoding this CDR3. Germline assignment: CDR1 LGHNA and CDR2 YSLEER. This CDR3 has 14 residues. The trim removed 2 bases at V and 5 bases at J, leaving 1 base unmatched. These data come from a study of shared clonotypes between healthy human individuals. Findings and limits, study-wide: Memory subsets generally showed lower estimated richness than naive subsets.

Naive-designated CD8 cells lacked CD45RO, were positively enriched for CCR7, and omitted terminally differentiated effector memory CD45RA+ cells. The study drew its donors from healthy HIV-negative adults without recent acute infections or vaccinations. Donors, without exception, were Caucasian adults residing in Nashville, Tennessee. Some clones are missing from TCRdb's copy, which holds only in-frame ones; the method was immunoSEQ multiplex PCR. The repertoire includes more than 2 million clones, over 85% of them detected once, and around 1.1% sits in the top ten. The J gene is TRBJ2-2, the V gene TRBV4-3, with 8 positions matching TRBD2. The receptor was derived from a young man in good health. The sequenced sample was naive CD8+ T cells sorted from blood. Here the CDR3 reads CASSQTGGTGELFF. The CDR3 DNA follows: TGCGCCAGCAGCCAAACGGGAGGGACCGGGGAGCTGTTTTTT.